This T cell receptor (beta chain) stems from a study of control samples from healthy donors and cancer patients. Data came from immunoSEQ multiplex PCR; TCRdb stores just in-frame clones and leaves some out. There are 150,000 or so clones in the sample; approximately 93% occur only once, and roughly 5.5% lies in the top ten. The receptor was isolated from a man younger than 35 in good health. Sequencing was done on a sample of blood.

The DNA of the CDR3 is TGTGCCAGCAGCTCCCACAGAAAGGGGGTCTACGAGCAGTACTTC. It encodes CASSSHRKGVYEQYF. This rearrangement joins TRBV5-8 to TRBJ2-7; D possibly corresponds to TRBD1 (6 bases). CDR1 is SGHTS and CDR2 is YDEGEE in the germline V gene. The germline V and J ends were trimmed by 3 bases and 3 bases, with 16 bases remaining between them. The CDR3 has 15 residues.